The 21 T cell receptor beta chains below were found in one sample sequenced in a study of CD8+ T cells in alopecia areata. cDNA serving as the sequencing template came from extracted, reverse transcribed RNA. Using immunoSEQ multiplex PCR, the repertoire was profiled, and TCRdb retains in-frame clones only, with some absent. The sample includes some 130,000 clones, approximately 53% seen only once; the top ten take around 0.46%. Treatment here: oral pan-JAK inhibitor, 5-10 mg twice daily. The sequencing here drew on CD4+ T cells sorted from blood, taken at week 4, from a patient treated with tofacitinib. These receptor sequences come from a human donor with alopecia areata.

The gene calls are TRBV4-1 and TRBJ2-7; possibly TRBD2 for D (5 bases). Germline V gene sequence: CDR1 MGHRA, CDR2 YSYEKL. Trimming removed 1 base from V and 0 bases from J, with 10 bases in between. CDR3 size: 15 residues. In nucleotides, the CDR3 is TGCGCCAGCAGCCAAGTGGGCGGAGGCTCCTACGAGCAGTACTTC. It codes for CASSQVGGGSYEQYF.

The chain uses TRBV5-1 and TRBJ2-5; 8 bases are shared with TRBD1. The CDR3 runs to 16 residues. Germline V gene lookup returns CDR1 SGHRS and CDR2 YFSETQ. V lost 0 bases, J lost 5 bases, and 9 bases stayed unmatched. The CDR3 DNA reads TGCGCCAGCAGCTTGGGGGCAGGGGGCGCGATGGAGACCCAGTACTTC. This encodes CASSLGAGGAMETQYF.

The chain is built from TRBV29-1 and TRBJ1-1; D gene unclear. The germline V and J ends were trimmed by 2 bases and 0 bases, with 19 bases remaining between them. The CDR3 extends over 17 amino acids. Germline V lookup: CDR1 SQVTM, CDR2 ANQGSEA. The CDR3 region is CSVERWSARYVNTEAFF. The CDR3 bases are TGCAGCGTTGAAAGGTGGTCAGCAAGGTATGTGAACACTGAAGCTTTCTTT.

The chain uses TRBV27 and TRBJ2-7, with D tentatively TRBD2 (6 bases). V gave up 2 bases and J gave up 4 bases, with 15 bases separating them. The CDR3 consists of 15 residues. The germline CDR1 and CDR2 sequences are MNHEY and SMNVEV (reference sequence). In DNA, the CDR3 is TGTGCCAGCAGTTTAAAAGGCAGGGCGGGATACGAGCAGTACTTC. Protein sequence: CASSLKGRAGYEQYF.

The CDR3 spells CSATVSGELFF. The CDR3 DNA sequence: TGCAGCGCTACAGTATCCGGGGAGCTGTTTTTT. The J gene is TRBJ2-2, the V gene TRBV29-1, with D unresolved. This CDR3 spans 11 amino acids. The germline CDR1 and CDR2 sequences are SQVTM and ANQGSEA. Between the trimmed V and J ends, which lost 7 bases and 6 bases, there was a span of 9 bases.

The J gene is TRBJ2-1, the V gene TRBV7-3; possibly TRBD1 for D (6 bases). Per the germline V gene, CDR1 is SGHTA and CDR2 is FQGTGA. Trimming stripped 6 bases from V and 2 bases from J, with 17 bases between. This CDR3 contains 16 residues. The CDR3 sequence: CASSLRAGVTYNEQFF. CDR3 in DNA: TGTGCCAGCAGTCTAAGGGCAGGGGTTACCTACAATGAGCAGTTCTTC. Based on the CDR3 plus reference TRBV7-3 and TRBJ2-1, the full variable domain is GAGVSQTPSNKVTEKGKYVELRCDPISGHTALYWYRQSLGQGPEFLIYFQGTGAADDSGLPNDRFFAVRPEGSVSTLKIQRTERGDSAVYLCASSLRAGVTYNEQFFGPGTRLTVL.

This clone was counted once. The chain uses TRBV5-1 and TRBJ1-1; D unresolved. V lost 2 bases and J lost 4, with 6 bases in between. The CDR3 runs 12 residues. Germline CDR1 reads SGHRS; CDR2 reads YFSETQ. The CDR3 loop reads CASSFHGTEAFF. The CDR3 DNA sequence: TGCGCCAGCAGCTTTCACGGCACTGAAGCTTTCTTT.

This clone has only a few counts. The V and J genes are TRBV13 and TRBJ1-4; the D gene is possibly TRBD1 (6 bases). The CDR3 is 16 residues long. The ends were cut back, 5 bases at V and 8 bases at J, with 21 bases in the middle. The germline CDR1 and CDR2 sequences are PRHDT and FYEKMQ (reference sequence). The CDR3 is CASSHRKTGQGEKLFF. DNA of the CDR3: TGTGCCAGCAGCCACCGAAAAACAGGGCAAGGCGAAAAACTGTTTTTT.

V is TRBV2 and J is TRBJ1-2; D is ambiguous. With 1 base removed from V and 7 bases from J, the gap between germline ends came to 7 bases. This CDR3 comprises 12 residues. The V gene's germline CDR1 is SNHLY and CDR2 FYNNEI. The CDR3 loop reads CASSEVGRGYTF. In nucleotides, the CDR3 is TGTGCCAGCAGTGAAGTGGGCCGTGGCTACACCTTC.

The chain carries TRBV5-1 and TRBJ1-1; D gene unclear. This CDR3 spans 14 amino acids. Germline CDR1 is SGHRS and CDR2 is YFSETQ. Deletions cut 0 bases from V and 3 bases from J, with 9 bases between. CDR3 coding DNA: TGCGCCAGCAGCTTGGCCTTTTCGGACACTGAAGCTTTCTTT. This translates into CASSLAFSDTEAFF.

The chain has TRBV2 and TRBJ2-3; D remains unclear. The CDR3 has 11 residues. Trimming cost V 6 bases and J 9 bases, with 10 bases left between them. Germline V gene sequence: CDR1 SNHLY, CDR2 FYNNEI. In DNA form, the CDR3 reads TGTGCCAGCAGCAGAGGCCAAACGCAGTATTTT. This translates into CASSRGQTQYF.

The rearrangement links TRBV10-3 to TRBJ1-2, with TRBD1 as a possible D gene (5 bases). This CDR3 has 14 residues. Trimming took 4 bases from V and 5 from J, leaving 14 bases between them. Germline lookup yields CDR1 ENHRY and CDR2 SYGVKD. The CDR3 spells CAISGTTTAYGYTF. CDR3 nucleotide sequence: TGTGCCATCAGTGGGACAACTACTGCTTATGGCTACACCTTC.

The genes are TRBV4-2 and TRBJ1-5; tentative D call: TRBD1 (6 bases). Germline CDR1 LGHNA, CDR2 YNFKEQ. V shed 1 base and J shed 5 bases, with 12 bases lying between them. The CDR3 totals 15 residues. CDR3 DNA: TGTGCCAGCAGCCAAGTCGGACAGATTTATCAGCCCCAGCATTTT. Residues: CASSQVGQIYQPQHF.

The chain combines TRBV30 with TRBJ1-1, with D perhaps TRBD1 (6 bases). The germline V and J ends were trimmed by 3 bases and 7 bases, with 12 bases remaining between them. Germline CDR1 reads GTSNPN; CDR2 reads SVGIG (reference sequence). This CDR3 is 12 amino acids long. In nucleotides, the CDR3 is TGTGCCTGGAGCAAGCGGACAGATGAAGCTTTCTTT. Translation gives CAWSKRTDEAFF. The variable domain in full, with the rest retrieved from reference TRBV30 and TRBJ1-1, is SQTIHQWPATLVQPVGSPLSLECTVEGTSNPNLYWYRQAAGRGLQLLFYSVGIGQISSEVPQNLSASRPQDRQFILSSKKLLLSDSGFYLCAWSKRTDEAFFGQGTRLTVV.

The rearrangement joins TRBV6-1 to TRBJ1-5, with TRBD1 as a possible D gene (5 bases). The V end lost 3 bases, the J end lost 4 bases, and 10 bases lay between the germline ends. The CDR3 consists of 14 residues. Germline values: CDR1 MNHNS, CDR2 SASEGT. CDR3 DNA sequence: TGTGCCAGCAGTGATGTGGGACGGAATCAGCCCCAGCATTTT. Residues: CASSDVGRNQPQHF.

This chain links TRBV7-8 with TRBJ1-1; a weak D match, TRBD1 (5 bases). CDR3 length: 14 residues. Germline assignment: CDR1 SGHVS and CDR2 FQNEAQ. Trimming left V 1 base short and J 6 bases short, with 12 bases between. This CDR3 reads CASSLGQGRAEAFF. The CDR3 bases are TGTGCCAGCAGCTTAGGGCAGGGCAGAGCTGAAGCTTTCTTT.

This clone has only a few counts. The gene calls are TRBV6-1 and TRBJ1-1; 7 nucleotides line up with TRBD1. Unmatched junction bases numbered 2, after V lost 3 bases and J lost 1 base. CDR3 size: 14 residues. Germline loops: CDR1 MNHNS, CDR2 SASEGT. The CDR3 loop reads CASSETGRNTEAFF. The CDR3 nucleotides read TGTGCCAGCAGTGAGACAGGGAGGAACACTGAAGCTTTCTTT.

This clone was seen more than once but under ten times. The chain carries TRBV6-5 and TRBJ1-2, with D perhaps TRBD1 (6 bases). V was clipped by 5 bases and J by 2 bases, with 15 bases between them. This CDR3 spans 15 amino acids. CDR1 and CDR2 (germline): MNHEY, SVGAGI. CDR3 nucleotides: TGTGCCAGCAGTCAGCCCCGTACAGGGAACTATGGCTACACCTTC. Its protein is CASSQPRTGNYGYTF.

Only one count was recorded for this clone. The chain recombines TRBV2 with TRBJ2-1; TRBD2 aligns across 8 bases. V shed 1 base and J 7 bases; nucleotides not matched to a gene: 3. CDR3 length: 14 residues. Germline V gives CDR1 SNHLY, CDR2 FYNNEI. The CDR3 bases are TGTGCCAGCAGTGAAGTTCTAGCGGGTAATGAGCAGTTCTTC. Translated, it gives CASSEVLAGNEQFF.

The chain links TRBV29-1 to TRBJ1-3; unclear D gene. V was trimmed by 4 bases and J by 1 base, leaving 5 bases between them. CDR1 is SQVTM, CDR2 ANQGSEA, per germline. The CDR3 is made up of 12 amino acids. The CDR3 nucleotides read TGCAGCGTTGGGGCTTCTGGAAACACCATATATTTT. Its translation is CSVGASGNTIYF. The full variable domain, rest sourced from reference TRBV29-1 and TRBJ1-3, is SAVISQKPSRDICQRGTSLTIQCQVDSQVTMMFWYRQQPGQSLTLIATANQGSEATYESGFVIDKFPISRPNLTFSTLTVSNMSPEDSSIYLCSVGASGNTIYFGEGSWLTVV.

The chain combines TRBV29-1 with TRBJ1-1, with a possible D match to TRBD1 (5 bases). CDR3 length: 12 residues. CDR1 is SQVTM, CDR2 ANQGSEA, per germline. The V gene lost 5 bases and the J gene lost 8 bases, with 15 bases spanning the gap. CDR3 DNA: TGCAGCGTTCCGGGACTGGCGAACGAAGCTTTCTTT. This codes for CSVPGLANEAFF.